The next 32 T cell receptor beta chains were all read from a single sample in a study of human versus mouse CDR3 diversity and MHC coevolution. Assay used: immunoSEQ multiplex PCR; TCRdb lists only in-frame clones, some missing. The data show 60,000 or so clones, with around 94% seen just once and approximately 17% held by the top ten. The sequencing input was naive CD4+ T cells from blood. Subset described: CD45RO-negative CD62L-positive naive CD4 T cells. Receptors originate from a person in their 60s in good health.

The CDR3 coding sequence is TGTGCCAGCAGTGAACACAATTTGGCAGATACGCAGTATTTT. This codes for CASSEHNLADTQYF. V and J are TRBV6-1 and TRBJ2-3, with unresolved D. Trimming stripped 2 bases from V and 4 bases from J, with 10 bases between. From germline, CDR1 is MNHNS and CDR2 SASEGT. The CDR3 runs 14 residues.

The gene calls are TRBV6-5 and TRBJ2-2; a possible D gene is TRBD2 (6 bases). Trimming took 0 bases from V and 5 from J, leaving 13 bases between them. The CDR3 is made up of 16 amino acids. Per the germline V gene, CDR1 is MNHEY and CDR2 is SVGAGI. CDR3 nucleotide sequence: TGTGCCAGCAGTTACTCGCTAGCGACGAGTACCGGGGAGCTGTTTTTT. This sequence encodes CASSYSLATSTGELFF.

This clone has a single count. The chain carries TRBV27 and TRBJ2-2, with 7 nucleotides matching TRBD1. After removal of 6 bases from V and 3 bases from J, the junction contained 4 bases not matched to a gene. The CDR3 consists of 14 residues. The germline V gene encodes CDR1 MNHEY and CDR2 SMNVEV (reference sequence). The chain's CDR3 is CASRTRGYTGELFF. DNA for the CDR3: TGTGCCAGCAGGACCAGGGGGTACACCGGGGAGCTGTTTTTT.

The chain couples TRBV30 to TRBJ2-2; the match to TRBD1 covers 7 bases. The V segment lost 4 bases and the J segment 7 bases; nucleotides outside the gene matches: 9. CDR3 length: 14 residues. Germline V CDR1 and CDR2: GTSNPN, SVGIG (reference sequence). CDR3 residues: CAWNQQGRSGELFF. DNA of the CDR3: TGTGCCTGGAACCAACAGGGGAGAAGCGGGGAGCTGTTTTTT. Full variable domain (outside the CDR3, taken from reference TRBV30 and TRBJ2-2): SQTIHQWPATLVQPVGSPLSLECTVEGTSNPNLYWYRQAAGRGLQLLFYSVGIGQISSEVPQNLSASRPQDRQFILSSKKLLLSDSGFYLCAWNQQGRSGELFFGEGSRLTVL.

Turning to this clone: Other DNA sequences from this sample encode an identical CDR3 as well. This chain links TRBV6-5 with TRBJ2-7, with 7 nucleotides matching TRBD1. The length of the CDR3 is 14 residues. From germline, CDR1 is MNHEY and CDR2 SVGAGI. Trimming removed 2 bases from V and 4 bases from J; junction bases left unmatched: 5. The CDR3 DNA reads as TGTGCCAGCAGTTACCGGGACAGCGCTTACGAGCAGTACTTC. This encodes CASSYRDSAYEQYF.

The CDR3 loop reads CASSHGTSGANTGELFF. The CDR3 nucleotides are TGTGCCAGCAGCCACGGGACTAGCGGGGCGAACACCGGGGAGCTGTTTTTT. V and J are TRBV7-9 and TRBJ2-2, with 13 bases identical to TRBD2. The V segment lost 5 bases and the J segment 0 bases; nucleotides outside the gene matches: 3. Germline assignment: CDR1 SEHNR and CDR2 FQNEAQ (reference sequence). The CDR3 is 17 residues long.

The genes are TRBV30 and TRBJ2-3, with 7 bases aligning to TRBD1. CDR3 size: 14 residues. Trimming cost V 3 bases and J 1 base; bases outside gene matches: 4. Germline values: CDR1 GTSNPN, CDR2 SVGIG (reference sequence). Here the CDR3 reads CAWSAGTGTDTQYF. Written as DNA, the CDR3 is TGTGCCTGGAGCGCAGGGACAGGCACAGATACGCAGTATTTT.

The chain recombines TRBV5-8 with TRBJ2-3, with D tentatively TRBD2 (6 bases). The CDR3 consists of 15 residues. Germline V gene lookup returns CDR1 SGHTS and CDR2 YDEGEE. With 0 bases removed from V and 6 bases from J, the gap between germline ends came to 14 bases. CDR3 sequence: CASSLGRGPRDTQYF. DNA of the CDR3: TGTGCCAGCAGCTTGGGGCGGGGCCCCCGGGATACGCAGTATTTT.

The chain links TRBV5-1 to TRBJ2-5, with TRBD2 matching over 7 bases. V lost 0 bases, J lost 2 bases, and 7 bases stayed unmatched. The CDR3 length is 16 residues. CDR1 is SGHRS and CDR2 is YFSETQ in the germline V gene. The CDR3 DNA follows: TGCGCCAGCAGCTTGGGATCTCTAGCGGATCAAGAGACCCAGTACTTC. Amino acid sequence: CASSLGSLADQETQYF.

The J gene is TRBJ2-5, the V gene TRBV5-6; 11 bases agree with TRBD2. The V segment lost 0 bases and the J segment 5 bases; nucleotides outside the gene matches: 12. This CDR3 spans 18 amino acids. Looked up from germline, CDR1 is SGHDT and CDR2 is YYEEEE. CDR3 region: CASSLEALAGEDRETQYF. CDR3 coding DNA: TGTGCCAGCAGCTTGGAGGCACTAGCGGGAGAGGACCGGGAGACCCAGTACTTC.

This clone was seen just once. The gene calls are TRBV5-4 and TRBJ2-3; 7 bases fit TRBD2. CDR1 SGHNT and CDR2 YYREEE come from the germline V gene (reference sequence). V shed 3 bases and J 3 bases; nucleotides not matched to a gene: 4. CDR3 length: 14 amino acids. As DNA, the CDR3 is TGTGCCAGCAGCTACCTAGCGGAAACAGATACGCAGTATTTT. It specifies CASSYLAETDTQYF.

The rearrangement uses TRBV21-1 and TRBJ1-1; the tabulated D call, TRBD1, remains unverified against the DNA. TRBV21-1 counts as a pseudogene. This CDR3 is built from 15 residues. CDR3 sequence: CASSIGQGWNTEAFF. CDR3 bases: TGTGCCAGCAGCATCGGGCAGGGCTGGAACACTGAAGCTTTCTTT.

The rearrangement joins TRBV2 to TRBJ1-5; D is possibly TRBD1 (6 bases). The CDR3 spans 15 residues. The germline V gene has CDR1 SNHLY and CDR2 FYNNEI. V lost 1 base and J lost 6, with 13 bases in between. In DNA, the CDR3 is TGTGCCAGCAGTGAAGTGGTGGGGGCCGGTCAGCCCCAGCATTTT. Amino acid sequence: CASSEVVGAGQPQHF. Based on the CDR3 plus reference TRBV2 and TRBJ1-5, the full variable domain is EPEVTQTPSHQVTQMGQEVILRCVPISNHLYFYWYRQILGQKVEFLVSFYNNEISEKSEIFDDQFSVERPDGSNFTLKIRSTKLEDSAMYFCASSEVVGAGQPQHFGDGTRLSIL.

The sample holds one count of this clone. The J gene is TRBJ2-1, the V gene TRBV6-4, with TRBD2 identical over 13 bases. The V segment lost 6 bases and the J segment 4 bases; nucleotides outside the gene matches: 3. Germline CDR1 is MRHNA and CDR2 is SNTAGT. This CDR3 spans 15 amino acids. This CDR3 reads CASSALAGGYNEQFF. CDR3 bases: TGTGCCAGCAGCGCACTAGCGGGAGGGTACAATGAGCAGTTCTTC.

V and J are TRBV5-1 and TRBJ1-2; a weak D match, TRBD1 (6 bases). Germline V lookup: CDR1 SGHRS, CDR2 YFSETQ. CDR3 length equals 13 residues. Trimming pared 2 bases from V and 7 bases from J, leaving 12 bases between. The CDR3 DNA reads TGCGCCAGCAGCTTAGGGGGGGGCGCTGGCTACACCTTC. Its protein product is CASSLGGGAGYTF.

The chain recombines TRBV6-1 with TRBJ1-5, with D possibly matching TRBD1 (5 bases). The CDR3 consists of 15 residues. Trimming left V 2 bases short and J 7 bases short, with 15 bases between. Germline loops: CDR1 MNHNS, CDR2 SASEGT. DNA of the CDR3: TGTGCCAGCAGTGAAATGGATCCAGGGAAACAGCCCCAGCATTTT. Its protein is CASSEMDPGKQPQHF.

V and J are TRBV7-2 and TRBJ2-1, with 11 positions matching TRBD1. Germline V CDR1 and CDR2: SGHTA, FQGNSA. The CDR3 length is 14 residues. Here the CDR3 DNA reads TGTGCTAAGCGGAGGGGACAGGGGGGGCATGAGCAGTTCTTC. As protein: CAKRRGQGGHEQFF.

In regard to this clone: This CDR3 is also generated by other DNA sequences in the sample. CDR3 in DNA: TGTGCCAGCTCGGGTAGCTACGAGCAGTACTTC. Translated: CASSGSYEQYF. V is TRBV2 and J is TRBJ2-7; no reliable D call. CDR1 is SNHLY, CDR2 FYNNEI, per germline. Trimming left V 8 bases short and J 3 bases short, with 8 bases between. This CDR3 region has 11 residues.

The V gene is TRBV11-2, the J gene TRBJ1-2; D remains unclear. Germline-derived CDR1 and CDR2 are SGHAT and FQNNGV. V lost 5 bases to trimming and J lost 0 bases, with 13 bases between them. This CDR3 is 15 amino acids long. CDR3: CASSPGSWANYGYTF. The CDR3, as DNA: TGTGCCAGCAGCCCCGGGAGCTGGGCTAACTATGGCTACACCTTC.

The V call is TRBV5-1, the J call TRBJ1-4; 10 positions match TRBD1. Germline loops: CDR1 SGHRS, CDR2 YFSETQ. Trimming removed 4 bases from V and 7 bases from J; junction bases left unmatched: 4. The CDR3 consists of 14 residues. CDR3 in amino acids: CASSPTGGGEKLFF. The CDR3 DNA sequence: TGCGCCAGCAGCCCGACAGGGGGCGGTGAAAAACTGTTTTTT.

The chain joins TRBV19 to TRBJ1-2; TRBD1 is a possible D gene (5 bases). CDR1 LNHDA and CDR2 SQIVND come from the germline V gene (reference sequence). CDR3 length: 18 residues. Trimming removed 1 base from V and 4 bases from J, with 22 bases in between. CDR3: CASSIGKVGRADLYGYTF. DNA for the CDR3: TGTGCCAGTAGTATAGGAAAAGTGGGCAGGGCCGACCTCTATGGCTACACCTTC. Looking up the rest from reference TRBV19 and TRBJ1-2 gives the full variable domain: DGGITQSPKYLFRKEGQNVTLSCEQNLNHDAMYWYRQDPGQGLRLIYYSQIVNDFQKGDIAEGYSVSREKKESFPLTVTSAQKNPTAFYLCASSIGKVGRADLYGYTFGSGTRLTVV.

V gene TRBV7-3 combines with J gene TRBJ2-3; TRBD2 is a possible D gene (5 bases). The V and J ends lost 2 bases and 1 base respectively, with 16 bases between them. The germline CDR1 and CDR2 sequences are SGHTA and FQGTGA. The CDR3 length is 17 residues. The CDR3 DNA reads as TGTGCCAGCAGCTTATACGCGAGCGGTGGGGGCACAGATACGCAGTATTTT. Translation: CASSLYASGGGTDTQYF.

This clone was counted a single time. The chain employs TRBV7-3 and TRBJ2-3, with D possibly being TRBD2 (6 bases). The CDR3 runs 14 residues. From germline, CDR1 is SGHTA and CDR2 FQGTGA. V lost 2 bases and J lost 6, with 12 bases in between. The CDR3 loop reads CASSLGGLRDTQYF. The CDR3 nucleotides read TGTGCCAGCAGCTTAGGGGGGTTAAGGGATACGCAGTATTTT. Variable domain in full (rest from reference TRBV7-3 and TRBJ2-3): GAGVSQTPSNKVTEKGKYVELRCDPISGHTALYWYRQSLGQGPEFLIYFQGTGAADDSGLPNDRFFAVRPEGSVSTLKIQRTERGDSAVYLCASSLGGLRDTQYFGPGTRLTVL.

Concerning this clone: Other DNA sequences in this sample translate to the same CDR3. The gene calls are TRBV11-3 and TRBJ2-7, with a tentative D call TRBD1 (5 bases). The CDR3 is 13 amino acids. The V gene's germline CDR1 is SGHNT and CDR2 YENEEA. V was trimmed by 0 bases and J by 3 bases, leaving 6 bases between them. The CDR3 loop is CASSLEGVYEQYF. CDR3 bases: TGTGCCAGCAGCTTAGAAGGGGTCTACGAGCAGTACTTC.

V gene TRBV5-1 combines with J gene TRBJ1-1; 9 bases align to TRBD1. V shed 0 bases, J shed 1 base, and the junction held 1 base outside the gene matches. The CDR3 is made up of 15 amino acids. Germline V gene sequence: CDR1 SGHRS, CDR2 YFSETQ. This CDR3 is CASSLVGQGNTEAFF. In DNA, the CDR3 is TGCGCCAGCAGCTTGGTGGGACAGGGGAACACTGAAGCTTTCTTT. Variable domain in full (rest from reference TRBV5-1 and TRBJ1-1): KAGVTQTPRYLIKTRGQQVTLSCSPISGHRSVSWYQQTPGQGLQFLFEYFSETQRNKGNFPGRFSGRQFSNSRSEMNVSTLELGDSALYLCASSLVGQGNTEAFFGQGTRLTVV.

V and J are TRBV9 and TRBJ2-2; 13 nucleotides agree with TRBD2. Losses at the gene ends were 4 bases for V and 8 bases for J; bases not matched to a gene: 5. The CDR3 is 15 residues long. Germline-derived CDR1 and CDR2 are SGDLS and YYNGEE. CDR3 protein: CASSNGLAGVGELFF. In DNA form, the CDR3 reads TGTGCCAGCAGCAACGGACTAGCGGGAGTAGGGGAGCTGTTTTTT.

The chain carries TRBV11-1 and TRBJ2-7; 13 bases align to TRBD2. The CDR3 has 16 amino acids. Germline CDR1 and CDR2: SGHAT and FQDESV (reference sequence). V shed 4 bases and J 6 bases; nucleotides not matched to a gene: 9. DNA of the CDR3: TGTGCCAGCAGCTCGAGAGGACTAGCGGGAGCGTTCGAGCAGTACTTC. This sequence encodes CASSSRGLAGAFEQYF.

This clone was detected once. The genes are TRBV18 and TRBJ2-7; TRBD1 matches at 9 bases. CDR3 size: 15 residues. Per germline, CDR1 KGHSH and CDR2 LQKENI. The V gene end was trimmed by 5 bases and the J gene end by 9 bases; junction bases not matched to a gene: 14. This chain's CDR3 is CASSSQGQGGLGQYF. In nucleotides, the CDR3 is TGTGCCAGCTCAAGCCAGGGACAGGGCGGACTAGGGCAGTACTTC.

This chain uses TRBV10-3 with TRBJ2-1; 8 bases fit TRBD2. The CDR3 loop spans 16 amino acids. Germline lookup yields CDR1 ENHRY and CDR2 SYGVKD. V shed 3 bases, J shed 6 bases, and the junction held 10 bases outside the gene matches. The DNA of the CDR3 is TGTGCCATCAGTGACCTAGGGACTAGTGGATCCAATGAGCAGTTCTTC. Its translation is CAISDLGTSGSNEQFF.

The V call is TRBV11-2, the J call TRBJ2-1, with 7 bases aligning to TRBD2. V dropped 7 bases and J dropped 2; count of bases not matched to a gene: 5. This CDR3 is built from 14 residues. The V gene's germline CDR1 is SGHAT and CDR2 FQNNGV. This chain's CDR3 is CASTASGTYNEQFF. The CDR3 coding sequence is TGTGCCAGCACCGCTAGCGGAACCTACAATGAGCAGTTCTTC.

The chain combines TRBV6-4 with TRBJ2-1, with D maybe TRBD2 (5 bases). This CDR3 is built from 15 residues. Germline values: CDR1 MRHNA, CDR2 SNTAGT. V was shortened by 3 bases and J by 0 bases, with 9 bases between the two germline ends. CDR3 sequence reads: CASSEEADSYNEQFF. As DNA, the CDR3 is TGTGCCAGCAGTGAAGAAGCGGACTCCTACAATGAGCAGTTCTTC.

J is TRBJ2-7 and V is TRBV10-1; perhaps TRBD1 as D (6 bases). The CDR3 covers 14 residues. Germline V gives CDR1 WNHNN, CDR2 SYGVQD (reference sequence). V was clipped by 10 bases and J by 0 bases, with 16 bases between them. The CDR3 here is CATSDSLSSYEQYF. The CDR3 nucleotides read TGCGCCACCTCGGACAGTCTAAGCTCCTACGAGCAGTACTTC.